The following is a T cell receptor (beta chain) sequence with its context. The antigen is unknown. This entry belongs to a study of cytomegalovirus exposure and HLA in healthy donors. Study results and limitations: The likely explanation for a cluster of highly shared sequence variants was sequencing artifact. Indistinguishability led to the exclusion of some V segments, TRBV6-2 and TRBV6-3 included.

Trimming took 0 bases from V and 7 from J, leaving 13 bases between them. This CDR3 comprises 15 residues. Germline V gene lookup returns CDR1 MNHEY and CDR2 SVGAGI. Primers included in the PCR were 60 Vbeta and 13 Jbeta primers. The data were produced by immunoSEQ multiplex PCR, yet TCRdb's version contains in-frame clones alone and is incomplete. The data hold 130,000 to 150,000 clones, with roughly 77% observed a single time. The sample consisted of PBMCs. V and J are TRBV6-5 and TRBJ1-5, with D perhaps matching TRBD1 (6 bases). The clonotype comes from a man in his thirties or forties in good health and CMV-seronegative. The CDR3 DNA follows: TGTGCCAGCAGTTACTCCGGGACACAGCGACAGCCCCAGCATTTT. This translates into CASSYSGTQRQPQHF.